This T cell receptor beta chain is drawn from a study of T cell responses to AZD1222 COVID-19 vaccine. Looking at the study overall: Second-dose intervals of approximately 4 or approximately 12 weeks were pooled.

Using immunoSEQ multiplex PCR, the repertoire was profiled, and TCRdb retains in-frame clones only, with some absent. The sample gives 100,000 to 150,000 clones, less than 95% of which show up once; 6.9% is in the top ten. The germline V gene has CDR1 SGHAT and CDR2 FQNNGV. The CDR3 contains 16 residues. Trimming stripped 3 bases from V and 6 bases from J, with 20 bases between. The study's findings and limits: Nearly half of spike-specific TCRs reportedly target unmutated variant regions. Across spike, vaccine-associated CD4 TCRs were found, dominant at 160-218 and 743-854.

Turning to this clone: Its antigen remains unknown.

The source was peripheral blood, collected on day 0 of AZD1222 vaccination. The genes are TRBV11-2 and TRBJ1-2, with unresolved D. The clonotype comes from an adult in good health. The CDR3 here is CASSFRFGSAGDGYTF. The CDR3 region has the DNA TGTGCCAGCAGCTTCCGTTTTGGTTCAGCCGGGGATGGCTACACCTTC.